Each of the 13 T cell receptor beta chains below was sequenced from the same sample in a study of control samples from healthy donors and cancer patients. Libraries were prepared by immunoSEQ multiplex PCR; TCRdb keeps only in-frame clonotypes and omits some of them. The sample has fewer than 200,000 clones, 90% to 95% seen once; the top ten hold roughly 4%. Material: blood. These receptors were obtained from a woman aged 55-70 years in good health.

The chain carries TRBV19 and TRBJ2-3; D may be TRBD1 or TRBD2 (5 bases each). V lost 6 bases to trimming and J lost 0 bases, with 10 bases between them. Germline V lookup: CDR1 LNHDA, CDR2 SQIVND (reference sequence). The CDR3 is 14 amino acids. Here the CDR3 DNA reads TGTGCCAGTAGGTCGGGGCTGAGCACAGATACGCAGTATTTT. Amino acid sequence: CASRSGLSTDTQYF.

This rearrangement joins TRBV6-5 to TRBJ2-2, with 7 bases that match TRBD1. Unmatched junction bases numbered 8, after V lost 7 bases and J lost 6 bases. Per the germline V gene, CDR1 is MNHEY and CDR2 is SVGAGI. The CDR3 loop spans 14 amino acids. The CDR3 DNA sequence: TGTGCCAGCAACTTAGCTAGGGGGCCCGGGGAGCTGTTTTTT. As protein: CASNLARGPGELFF.

V and J are TRBV6-7 and TRBJ1-5; TRBD1 matches at 8 bases. TRBV6-7 is recorded as an ORF, its role being uncertain. V was clipped by 5 bases and J by 5 bases; unmatched bases: 14. The CDR3 consists of 17 residues. In DNA, the CDR3 is TGTGCCAGCAGTAGTCGGTACCACAGGGGGTTAGATCAGCCCCAGCATTTT. This sequence encodes CASSSRYHRGLDQPQHF.

In its sample, this clone was seen many times. The CDR3 DNA sequence: TGTGCCAGCAGCCCCCAGTACGATCAGCCCCAGCATTTT. Translation: CASSPQYDQPQHF. The chain carries TRBV7-2 and TRBJ1-5, with D unclear. Trimming removed 5 bases from V and 5 bases from J, with 10 bases in between. The V gene's germline CDR1 is SGHTA and CDR2 FQGNSA. The CDR3 is 13 amino acids.

The J gene is TRBJ1-5, the V gene TRBV7-8; TRBD1 aligns across 8 bases. Per germline, CDR1 SGHVS and CDR2 FQNEAQ. The CDR3 loop spans 13 amino acids. V dropped 5 bases and J dropped 6; count of bases not matched to a gene: 3. The CDR3 sequence is CASSDDRGQPQHF. CDR3 DNA: TGTGCCAGCAGCGACGACAGGGGTCAGCCCCAGCATTTT.

This rearrangement joins TRBV7-9 to TRBJ2-1; D is perhaps TRBD2 (5 bases). Looked up from germline, CDR1 is SEHNR and CDR2 is FQNEAQ (reference sequence). The CDR3 contains 15 residues. V was cut by 5 bases and J by 5 bases, with 16 bases left in between. Written as DNA, the CDR3 is TGTGCCAGCAGCCGGAGAACTAGTCTGAACAATGAGCAGTTCTTC. Translated: CASSRRTSLNNEQFF. The full variable domain, in which reference TRBV7-9 and TRBJ2-1 provide the parts outside the CDR3, is DTGVSQNPRHKITKRGQNVTFRCDPISEHNRLYWYRQTLGQGPEFLTYFQNEAQLEKSRLLSDRFSAERPKGSFSTLEIQRTEQGDSAMYLCASSRRTSLNNEQFFGPGTRLTVL.

J is TRBJ1-1 and V is TRBV15, with 7 nucleotides matching TRBD1. The germline V gene has CDR1 LNHNV and CDR2 YYDKDF (reference sequence). The CDR3 is 16 amino acids. Trimming cost V 0 bases and J 2 bases; bases outside gene matches: 6. The chain's CDR3 is CATSRDLGQPNTEAFF. The CDR3 DNA sequence: TGTGCCACCAGCAGAGACCTGGGACAGCCAAACACTGAAGCTTTCTTT.

The chain has TRBV5-5 and TRBJ2-1, with 7 bases that match TRBD1. CDR3 size: 15 residues. The germline V gene has CDR1 SGHKS and CDR2 YYEKEE (reference sequence). The junction had 7 bases not matched to a gene; V was cut back by 7 bases and J by 0 bases. The DNA of the CDR3 is TGTGCCAGCGGCCAGGGGGTCTCCTCCTACAATGAGCAGTTCTTC. Encoded protein: CASGQGVSSYNEQFF.

This chain uses TRBV25-1 with TRBJ2-7, with a possible D match to TRBD2 (6 bases). Trimming cost V 7 bases and J 0 bases, with 13 bases left between them. The CDR3 loop spans 14 amino acids. Germline lookup yields CDR1 MGHDK and CDR2 SYGVNS. CDR3 residues: CASTEQGGSYEQYF. The CDR3 bases are TGTGCCAGCACCGAGCAGGGAGGCTCCTACGAGCAGTACTTC.

This chain joins TRBV5-1 and TRBJ2-3, with a possible D match to TRBD2 (6 bases). V lost 4 bases, J lost 8 bases, and 20 bases lay in between. This CDR3 contains 15 residues. Germline CDR1 is SGHRS and CDR2 is YFSETQ. The CDR3 sequence: CASSPRSGVQATQYF. The CDR3 region has the DNA TGCGCCAGCAGCCCGAGGTCGGGAGTCCAGGCTACGCAGTATTTT.

The rearrangement links TRBV9 to TRBJ2-1; tentative D call: TRBD2 (6 bases). Germline V lookup: CDR1 SGDLS, CDR2 YYNGEE. Trimming left V 4 bases short and J 4 bases short, with 18 bases between. The CDR3 consists of 16 residues. The CDR3 DNA sequence: TGTGCCAGCAGCCCAAGGGGAGTGGGAGGTTACAATGAGCAGTTCTTC. The encoded protein is CASSPRGVGGYNEQFF.

This clone was observed once. The V call is TRBV2, the J call TRBJ2-2; the match to TRBD1 covers 7 bases. V lost 6 bases to trimming and J lost 6 bases; unmatched junction nucleotides: 10. The CDR3 is made up of 15 amino acids. The germline CDR1 and CDR2 sequences are SNHLY and FYNNEI. Here the CDR3 DNA reads TGTGCCAGCAGGGGGATGGCAGGGGGTCCCGGGGAGCTGTTTTTT. Residues: CASRGMAGGPGELFF.

V gene TRBV19 combines with J gene TRBJ1-2; D might be TRBD1 (5 bases). The germline V gene encodes CDR1 LNHDA and CDR2 SQIVND (reference sequence). Trimming removed 4 bases at V and 1 base at J, with 13 bases between. The CDR3 has 15 residues. CDR3 bases: TGTGCCAGTAGTAGCGACGGGGCAAATAACTATGGCTACACCTTC. Translating it yields CASSSDGANNYGYTF. The full variable domain, rest sourced from reference TRBV19 and TRBJ1-2, is DGGITQSPKYLFRKEGQNVTLSCEQNLNHDAMYWYRQDPGQGLRLIYYSQIVNDFQKGDIAEGYSVSREKKESFPLTVTSAQKNPTAFYLCASSSDGANNYGYTFGSGTRLTVV.